This T cell receptor (beta chain) derives from a study of control samples from healthy donors and cancer patients (dated by TCRdb to the early 2020s). The library was made by the immunoSEQ multiplex PCR assay. Not all clones reach the TCRdb copy of this immuneACCESS table, which keeps in-frame sequences only. Checked studies attribute under half of the gap to unresolved V genes and leave the rest unexplained. In all, the sample holds approximately 180,000 clones, and approximately 94% of those were seen once. Of the sample, approximately 1.5% falls within the top ten clones. Comment on this clone: The antigen this receptor binds is unknown. No base qualities exist here, and no much larger clone lies one base off it.

This sequence was found in a woman between 18 and 30 years old in good health. Sequenced: blood.

The CDR3 reads CASSSYQVTTEAFF. The sequence in DNA is TGCGCCAGCAGCTCGTATCAGGTTACAACTGAAGCTTTCTTT. The rearrangement combines TRBV5-1 with TRBJ1-1; confidence is insufficient to name the D gene. The CDR3 measures 14 amino acids from cysteine to phenylalanine. Solely the CDR3 DNA is kept, with 42 bases framed from the first base. The germline V gene sets CDR1 to SGHRS and CDR2 to YFSETQ. V loses 3 bases, J loses 5 bases, and the germline ends lie 14 bases apart.